This is a list of T cell receptor beta chains from one sample in a study of shared clonotypes between healthy human individuals. The protocol was immunoSEQ multiplex PCR, while the TCRdb copy is restricted to in-frame clones and leaves out a portion. The table records more than 600,000 clones, under 95% of them present only once. Sample: naive CD8+ T cells sorted from blood. The receptors here all came from a young man in good health. CDR3s leave out the opening cysteine and the closing phenylalanine or tryptophan. Size values are once, few and many counts, or a class for expanded clones, and some rows have none.

V gene	J gene	clone size	CDR3 protein
TRBV5-1	TRBJ2-1	-	ASSLGRELLDEQF
TRBV7-6	TRBJ2-7	-	ASSPRQGRDEQY
TRBV27	TRBJ2-3	-	ASSLTGWDTQY
TRBV7-9	TRBJ1-5	-	ASSLPNENQPQH
TRBV11-2	TRBJ2-2	-	ASSLVRGLRTGELF
TRBV10-2	TRBJ2-7	-	ATWDSESSYEQY
TRBV29-1	TRBJ2-1	-	SVETAPNNEQF
TRBV7-9	TRBJ1-5	once	ASSLEGDQPQH
TRBV2	TRBJ2-7	-	ASSEYRGGSYEQY
TRBV7-8	TRBJ2-1	once	ASSLGLAAPYNEQF
TRBV7-9	TRBJ2-7	-	ASSLGSGASYEQY
TRBV27	TRBJ1-2	-	ASKTGTSYGYT